What follows describes a single TCR beta chain. In this sample, this clone turned up a few times. No antigen is known for it. There are no base qualities to consult, and no much larger clone falls within one base. The sample originates from a study of CD39 and CD103 CD8 tumor-infiltrating T cells listed by TCRdb under 2018. Regarding the study in general: An HPV-positive HNSCC, an HPV-negative HNSCC, an ovarian cancer and a melanoma patient were represented in the repertoire comparisons shown. TCRbeta CDR3 deep sequencing compared repertoires of CD8 TIL subsets defined by CD103 and CD39 with peripheral memory CD8 T cells.

Findings and caveats that apply to the study as a whole: Compared with DN and SP CD8 TILs and with blood memory CD8 T cells, DP CD8 TILs appeared more oligoclonal, with the top 30 clonotypes covering 56-86%. DP TIL clonotypes were rarely found in blood or uninvolved lymph node, whereas DN TIL clonotypes largely overlapped peripheral memory CD8 repertoires.

Patients were not receiving therapy at sample collection, though earlier treatments ranged from chemotherapy, radiotherapy, surgery and immunotherapy to none. After thawing, cells went through T lymphocyte enrichment using a negative-selection kit, with EpCAM beads added for tumor-infiltrating lymphocytes. Memory CD8 T cells were sorted as CD8+CD4-CD45RA- cells irrespective of CCR7 expression. Before analysis, peripheral blood mononuclear cells were separated on a Ficoll-Paque PLUS gradient and then cryopreserved. On a FACSAria II, each population was sorted to approximately 99% purity, and the resulting cell pellets were frozen for TCR sequencing with no culture step. Genomic DNA was extracted with the DNeasy Blood and Tissue Kit from about 10,000 to 100,000 sorted cells per subset. The immunoSEQ service sequenced and mapped the TCRbeta V-J or V-D-J regions, with coverage above 8.5x for each sample. Per the original workflow: The analysis included only productive rearrangements exported from the immunoSEQ Analyzer platform, and clonality was assessed using the 500 most abundant clones. Repertoire overlap between populations was quantified with the Morisita-Horn similarity index and the Jaccard index. Morisita-Horn similarity between CD8 T-cell subset TCR repertoires was measured in about 6 cancer patients. TCRdb holds this immuneACCESS table with in-frame rearrangements only. Some clones are missing; in checked studies, unresolved V genes explain under half, and the rest has no known cause. The D gene and trimming were derived from the DNA, and the V and J assignments and clone size from that table. In this sample the table shows 15,000 to 20,000 clones, around nine tenths of which occur a single time. The ten largest clones add up to about 4.5% of the sample.

The CDR3 spans 17 residues, from the cysteine through the phenylalanine. The kept DNA is CDR3 alone, 51 bases in frame from the first base. CDR1 and CDR2 (SGHDT, YYEEEE) derive from the germline V gene. V drops 4 bases and J drops 7 bases, leaving 24 bases in between. This chain joins TRBV5-6 to TRBJ2-1; TRBD1 is possibly the D segment (5 matching bases). The specimen was CD8+ T cells sorted from blood. The intended sense of this specimen's cell subset or site label: total memory CD8 T cells (CD45RA-CCR7+/-) from blood or uninvolved lymph node. This receptor was identified in a human donor with head and neck squamous cell carcinoma. The DNA sequence reads TGTGCCAGCAGCCCTATTTCGCCGGCAGGGAAGGCGAATGAGCAGTTCTTC. Translated, it gives CASSPISPAGKANEQFF.